Presented here are 31 T cell receptor beta chains from one specimen sequenced in a study of response to subunit inactivated influenza vaccine. One entry per CDR3 protein results from TCRdb running MiXCR on the RT-PCR reads. The sample carries about 830,000 distinct CDR3 sequences, approximately 18% recorded once. This material consisted of PBMCs from blood, taken around 5 days after vaccination. The receptors originated from a man aged 50 or older who received an inactivated influenza vaccine.

The chain has TRBV4-1 and TRBJ2-1; 10 bases are a match to TRBD2. The CDR3 extends over 22 amino acids. The junction had 23 bases not matched to a gene; V was cut back by 2 bases and J by 4 bases. CDR1 is MGHRA and CDR2 is YSYEKL in the germline V gene. The chain's CDR3 is CASSQIRIGTRLLAGSYNEQFF. In DNA, the CDR3 is TGCGCCAGCAGCCAAATCCGTATCGGGACAAGGCTACTAGCGGGATCGTACAATGAGCAGTTCTTC.

The chain employs TRBV5-1 and TRBJ2-5, with 8 bases lining up with TRBD1. Germline CDR1 SGHRS, CDR2 YFSETQ. The CDR3 totals 14 residues. Losses at the gene ends were 3 bases for V and 5 bases for J; bases not matched to a gene: 6. The chain's CDR3 is CASSSGQGWETQYF. The DNA for the CDR3 is TGCGCCAGCAGCTCTGGACAGGGCTGGGAGACCCAGTACTTC.

This clonotype showed up just a few times. The chain employs TRBV6-1 and TRBJ1-2; no reliable D call. CDR3 length: 14 amino acids. Germline V gene data show CDR1 as MNHNS and CDR2 as SASEGT. Trimming took off 8 bases at V and 1 base at J, with 14 bases between the two ends. This chain's CDR3 is CASSRGRFNYGYTF. The CDR3 nucleotides read TGTGCCAGCTCCCGAGGCCGGTTTAACTATGGCTACACCTTC.

The V and J genes are TRBV12-3 or TRBV12-4 and TRBJ2-3; TRBD2 matches 8 bases. The junction had 18 bases not matched to a gene; V was cut back by 8 bases and J by 5 bases. The CDR3 contains 17 residues. This CDR3 reads CASHRENWAGGVDTQYF. In DNA, the CDR3 is TGTGCCAGCCATCGTGAGAACTGGGCGGGGGGTGTAGATACGCAGTATTTT.

The chain joins TRBV5-1 to TRBJ2-1; 10 bases fit TRBD1. Germline CDR1 and CDR2: SGHRS and YFSETQ. V lost 10 bases and J lost 3; bases outside the gene matches: 19. The CDR3 sequence is 18 residues long. The CDR3 sequence: CACRPTPLGTGVYNEQFF. The DNA of the CDR3 is TGCGCCTGTCGGCCAACCCCCCTCGGGACAGGGGTCTACAATGAGCAGTTCTTC.

This clonotype was picked up a small number of times. The V call is TRBV3-1, the J call TRBJ2-1; D is undetermined. V was cut by 9 bases and J by 8 bases, with 17 bases left in between. Germline V CDR1 and CDR2: LGHDT, YNNKEL (reference sequence). The CDR3 covers 13 residues. CDR3 protein: CASYGNGPDEQFF. In DNA, the CDR3 is TGTGCCAGTTATGGGAACGGCCCGGATGAGCAGTTCTTC.

This clonotype has only a few counts. The chain is built from TRBV5-8 and TRBJ2-3; the D is unclear. The CDR3 runs 15 residues. Looked up from germline, CDR1 is SGHTS and CDR2 is YDEGEE. Trimming removed 4 bases at V and 4 bases at J, with 16 bases between. The CDR3 sequence: CASSPLAHAADTQYF. DNA for the CDR3: TGTGCCAGCAGCCCATTAGCCCATGCGGCAGATACGCAGTATTTT.

The chain is built from TRBV19 and TRBJ2-2; tentative D call: TRBD2 (7 bases). The V end was cut by 11 bases, the J end by 0 bases, with 16 bases between. Germline V lookup: CDR1 LNHDA, CDR2 SQIVND (reference sequence). This CDR3 contains 15 residues. The chain's CDR3 is CAARKGGSNTGELFF. DNA of the CDR3: TGTGCCGCGAGGAAGGGGGGGTCGAACACCGGGGAGCTGTTTTTT.

This chain connects TRBV4-3 to TRBJ1-4; the D is unclear. Germline V lookup: CDR1 LGHNA, CDR2 YSLEER. V lost 3 bases, J lost 3 bases, and 11 bases lay in between. The CDR3 loop spans 15 amino acids. Here the CDR3 DNA reads TGCGCCAGCAGCCAGGAGGGTGAATCTAATGAAAAACTGTTTTTT. This codes for CASSQEGESNEKLFF.

This clonotype appeared once. This chain connects TRBV13 to TRBJ2-3; 15 nucleotides line up with TRBD2. There are 19 residues in the CDR3. Per germline, CDR1 PRHDT and CDR2 FYEKMQ (reference sequence). V lost 3 bases, J lost 3 bases, and 10 bases stayed unmatched. The CDR3 nucleotides read TGTGCCAGCAGCTTGATTGGACTAGCGGGGGGGCCATATACAGATACGCAGTATTTT. Its protein product is CASSLIGLAGGPYTDTQYF.

In DNA form, the CDR3 reads TGTGCCAGCTCACTAGGGACGGACAATGAGCAGTTCTTC. Its protein is CASSLGTDNEQFF. The chain recombines TRBV18 with TRBJ2-1; either TRBD1 or TRBD2 may fit D (5 bases each). V gave up 4 bases and J gave up 5 bases, with 9 bases separating them. The germline gives CDR1 KGHSH, CDR2 LQKENI. This CDR3 region has 13 residues.

Only one count was recorded for this clonotype. This sequence joins TRBV4-2 and TRBJ1-5; 8 bases match TRBD1. V lost 1 base to trimming and J lost 1 base; unmatched junction nucleotides: 3. This CDR3 spans 16 amino acids. Germline V CDR1 and CDR2: LGHNA, YNFKEQ. Here the CDR3 DNA reads TGTGCCAGCAGCCAAGGGACAGGGAACAGCAATCAGCCCCAGCATTTT. It translates to CASSQGTGNSNQPQHF.

V and J are TRBV10-3 and TRBJ2-1, with 12 positions matching TRBD2. CDR3 length equals 17 residues. The trim removed 4 bases at V and 2 bases at J, leaving 6 bases unmatched. The germline V gene has CDR1 ENHRY and CDR2 SYGVKD. The DNA for the CDR3 is TGTGCCATCAGTGGGTTAGGACTAGCGGGGCCCTACAATGAGCAGTTCTTC. It translates to CAISGLGLAGPYNEQFF.

The chain links TRBV5-1 to TRBJ2-5; possibly TRBD2 for D (5 bases). The V end lost 4 bases, the J end lost 2 bases, and 6 bases lay between the germline ends. This CDR3 is built from 12 residues. Germline CDR1 and CDR2: SGHRS and YFSETQ. The DNA for the CDR3 is TGCGCCAGCAGCCGGGGTCAAGAGACCCAGTACTTC. Amino acids: CASSRGQETQYF. The variable domain in full, completed from reference TRBV5-1 and TRBJ2-5, reads KAGVTQTPRYLIKTRGQQVTLSCSPISGHRSVSWYQQTPGQGLQFLFEYFSETQRNKGNFPGRFSGRQFSNSRSEMNVSTLELGDSALYLCASSRGQETQYFGPGTRLLVL.

The J gene is TRBJ2-7, the V gene TRBV20-1; 7 bases map to TRBD1. Germline lookup yields CDR1 DFQATT and CDR2 SNEGSKA (reference sequence). V dropped 3 bases and J dropped 3; count of bases not matched to a gene: 11. The CDR3 length is 15 residues. DNA for the CDR3: TGCAGTGCTAGCAGTCCGGGACAGACAGTCTACGAGCAGTACTTC. Translated: CSASSPGQTVYEQYF.

The gene calls are TRBV6-1 and TRBJ2-3, with 10 nucleotides matching TRBD1. Germline assignment: CDR1 MNHNS and CDR2 SASEGT. The J segment lost 4 bases and the V segment lost 5 bases, leaving 9 bases of the junction unmatched. The CDR3 sequence is 16 residues long. The CDR3 coding sequence is TGTGCCAGCAGTCGAGGTTGGGACAGGGGAGCAGATACGCAGTATTTT. Protein product: CASSRGWDRGADTQYF.

The chain employs TRBV15 and TRBJ2-7; TRBD2 might be the D (6 bases). The V gene lost 0 bases and the J gene lost 6 bases, with 15 bases spanning the gap. There are 15 residues in the CDR3. Germline CDR1 is LNHNV and CDR2 is YYDKDF (reference sequence). The CDR3 loop is CATSRDSDGGGEQYF. Here the CDR3 DNA reads TGTGCCACCAGCAGAGATTCCGACGGGGGAGGCGAGCAGTACTTC.

This clonotype has ten or more counts. The chain carries TRBV20-1 and TRBJ2-1, with 7 bases identical to TRBD2. Per the germline V gene, CDR1 is DFQATT and CDR2 is SNEGSKA (reference sequence). The junction had 7 bases not matched to a gene; V was cut back by 0 bases and J by 2 bases. The CDR3 is made up of 16 amino acids. The CDR3 region has the DNA TGCAGTGCTAGAGATGGGGGGGGACCCACCTACAATGAGCAGTTCTTC. As protein: CSARDGGGPTYNEQFF.

Note on this clonotype: Sequence at one end of the junction differs from germline and may be a read error. V and J are TRBV29-1 and TRBJ2-7, with D possibly being TRBD2 (5 bases). From germline, CDR1 is SQVTM and CDR2 ANQGSEA. This CDR3 is built from 15 residues. The CDR3 nucleotides read TGCAGCGTTGATTCGGGCGGGCTGAGCTCCTACGAGCACTACTTC. It is translated as CSVDSGGLSSYEHYF.

The chain has TRBV29-1 and TRBJ2-3; D is unresolved. The CDR3 has 12 amino acids. Germline CDR1 and CDR2: SQVTM and ANQGSEA. V was shortened by 0 bases and J by 6 bases, with 7 bases between the two germline ends. The CDR3 protein is CSVEELGDTQYF. The CDR3 nucleotides read TGCAGCGTTGAAGAATTGGGCGATACGCAGTATTTT.

V and J are TRBV5-6 and TRBJ1-2; D is uncertain. Per the germline V gene, CDR1 is SGHDT and CDR2 is YYEEEE. V lost 2 bases and J 7 bases, leaving 15 bases between the germline ends. This CDR3 has 14 amino acids. The DNA of the CDR3 is TGTGCCAGCAGCTTAGGGCCCCGAGACGGTGGCTACACCTTC. It codes for CASSLGPRDGGYTF.

This clonotype was counted a few times. This sequence joins TRBV7-9 and TRBJ2-3; D remains ambiguous. The CDR3 totals 15 residues. Deletions cut 1 base from V and 0 bases from J, with 8 bases between. Germline V gene data show CDR1 as SEHNR and CDR2 as FQNEAQ (reference sequence). CDR3 DNA sequence: TGTGCCAGCAGCTTAGTGGTGGCTAGCACAGATACGCAGTATTTT. Amino acid sequence: CASSLVVASTDTQYF.

The sample holds a few counts of this clonotype. The V and J genes are TRBV19 and TRBJ2-1; 12 bases are shared with TRBD2. The CDR3 has 17 amino acids. Germline assignment: CDR1 LNHDA and CDR2 SQIVND (reference sequence). V was clipped by 3 bases and J by 1 base; unmatched bases: 4. CDR3 DNA sequence: TGTGCCAGTAGTATTACTAGCGGGAGGATATCCTACAATGAGCAGTTCTTC. It encodes CASSITSGRISYNEQFF. Complete variable domain (other parts from reference TRBV19 and TRBJ2-1): DGGITQSPKYLFRKEGQNVTLSCEQNLNHDAMYWYRQDPGQGLRLIYYSQIVNDFQKGDIAEGYSVSREKKESFPLTVTSAQKNPTAFYLCASSITSGRISYNEQFFGPGTRLTVL.

This clonotype was counted ten times or more. The V gene is TRBV20-1, the J gene TRBJ1-1; D unclear. Germline V CDR1 and CDR2: DFQATT, SNEGSKA (reference sequence). The V gene lost 1 base and the J gene lost 3 bases, with 12 bases spanning the gap. This CDR3 has 14 residues. The CDR3 loop reads CSARVALEDTEAFF. CDR3 in DNA: TGCAGTGCTAGAGTCGCCCTCGAGGACACTGAAGCTTTCTTT.

The genes are TRBV15 and TRBJ2-2; D is possibly TRBD1 or TRBD2 (5 bases each). CDR3 length: 14 amino acids. V was shortened by 5 bases and J by 4 bases, with 11 bases between the two germline ends. CDR1 and CDR2 (germline): LNHNV, YYDKDF (reference sequence). The chain's CDR3 is CATSAGRATGELFF. DNA of the CDR3: TGTGCCACCAGCGCGGGCAGGGCCACCGGGGAGCTGTTTTTT.

This rearrangement joins TRBV9 to TRBJ2-5; D gene uncertain. There are 14 residues in the CDR3. V was clipped by 2 bases and J by 5 bases, with 13 bases between them. CDR1 and CDR2 from the germline V gene are SGDLS and YYNGEE. The CDR3 sequence is CASSVQVTTETQYF. The CDR3 DNA reads as TGTGCCAGCAGCGTCCAGGTAACGACGGAGACCCAGTACTTC.

The V and J genes are TRBV20-1 and TRBJ2-6; D tentatively fits TRBD1 or TRBD2 (5 bases each). Germline lookup yields CDR1 DFQATT and CDR2 SNEGSKA (reference sequence). Trimming cost V 3 bases and J 0 bases, with 15 bases left between them. The CDR3 is 17 residues long. CDR3 in DNA: TGCAGTGCTAGGCCGGGACGGACCAGCTCTGGGGCCAACGTCCTGACTTTC. This codes for CSARPGRTSSGANVLTF.

This clonotype has just a few counts. The rearrangement uses TRBV7-2 and TRBJ2-3; TRBD1 matches at 9 bases. V lost 7 bases to trimming and J lost 2 bases; unmatched junction nucleotides: 7. Germline V gene lookup returns CDR1 SGHTA and CDR2 FQGNSA. This CDR3 is 15 amino acids long. This chain's CDR3 is CASTLQGASTDTQYF. The CDR3 DNA sequence: TGTGCCAGCACTTTACAGGGGGCTTCCACAGATACGCAGTATTTT.

The V and J genes are TRBV3-1 and TRBJ2-1, with 9 nucleotides matching TRBD2. CDR1 and CDR2 (germline): LGHDT, YNNKEL (reference sequence). The length of the CDR3 is 20 residues. With V trimmed by 0 bases and J by 2 bases, 14 bases remained unmatched. CDR3 loop: CASSQEAIAGVFRAYNEQFF. CDR3 DNA sequence: TGTGCCAGCAGCCAAGAGGCAATAGCGGGGGTGTTTAGGGCCTACAATGAGCAGTTCTTC.

This clonotype occurred a few times. The V gene is TRBV18, the J gene TRBJ2-2; 11 nucleotides agree with TRBD2. J was trimmed by 3 bases and V by 4 bases; bases with no gene match: 4. CDR1 and CDR2 (germline): KGHSH, LQKENI. There are 16 residues in the CDR3. As DNA, the CDR3 is TGTGCCAGCTCACTCCTAGCGGGAGGAGACACCGGGGAGCTGTTTTTT. Amino acid sequence: CASSLLAGGDTGELFF.

The chain uses TRBV3-1 and TRBJ2-3; D is uncertain. Germline V lookup: CDR1 LGHDT, CDR2 YNNKEL (reference sequence). V gave up 0 bases and J gave up 0 bases, with 19 bases separating them. This CDR3 is built from 19 residues. CDR3 sequence (DNA): TGTGCCAGCAGCCAAGAATCACTCGGGCTACTCCCCAGCACAGATACGCAGTATTTT. It yields the protein CASSQESLGLLPSTDTQYF.